The 17 T cell receptor beta chains below were found in one sample sequenced in a study of CD8 T cells in ankylosing spondylitis. TCRdb re-derived calls from the 5' RACE reads in MiXCR, one entry per CDR3 protein. The sample yields 380,000 or so distinct CDR3 sequences, 20% to 25% seen once. Sequences were obtained from blood, either unsorted or a sorted T cell fraction (not recorded which). The source of these receptors is a male donor with ankylosing spondylitis or in good health (not recorded which).

This clonotype showed up just a few times. CDR3 residues: CASSPSDRDNEQFF. For the CDR3, the DNA is TGTGCCAGCAGCCCCTCGGACAGGGACAATGAGCAGTTCTTC. The V and J genes are TRBV13 and TRBJ2-1, with TRBD1 matching 8 bases. Looked up from germline, CDR1 is PRHDT and CDR2 is FYEKMQ (reference sequence). The CDR3 loop spans 14 amino acids. Unmatched junction bases numbered 5, after V lost 5 bases and J lost 5 bases.

This rearrangement joins TRBV29-1 to TRBJ2-7, with TRBD1 matching 7 bases. This CDR3 is built from 12 residues. J was trimmed by 2 bases and V by 6 bases; bases with no gene match: 4. Germline CDR1 SQVTM, CDR2 ANQGSEA. The CDR3 bases are TGCAGCGTGACAGGGTCTCCCTACGAGCAGTACTTC. Its translation: CSVTGSPYEQYF.

The chain joins TRBV29-1 to TRBJ2-1, with TRBD1 matching 7 bases. CDR1 is SQVTM and CDR2 is ANQGSEA in the germline V gene. This CDR3 is 15 amino acids long. Trimming cost V 4 bases and J 6 bases; bases outside gene matches: 12. Written as DNA, the CDR3 is TGCAGCGTTGTATCCAACGACAGGGTTGGCAATGAGCAGTTCTTC. Amino acid sequence: CSVVSNDRVGNEQFF.

J is TRBJ2-1 and V is TRBV12-3 or TRBV12-4; D may be TRBD1 (6 bases). V lost 4 bases and J 5 bases, leaving 12 bases between the germline ends. The CDR3 is 14 amino acids. CDR3 residues: CASSSGTPNNEQFF. The CDR3 bases are TGTGCCAGCAGTTCCGGGACACCGAACAATGAGCAGTTCTTC.

This clonotype was found a few times. The V gene is TRBV24-1, the J gene TRBJ2-7; D might be TRBD1 (6 bases). With 0 bases removed from V and 3 bases from J, the gap between germline ends came to 17 bases. Germline CDR1 and CDR2: KGHDR and SFDVKD. The CDR3 covers 17 residues. CDR3 sequence reads: CATSDLVALRQDYEQYF. CDR3 DNA: TGTGCCACCAGTGATTTGGTTGCTCTAAGACAGGACTACGAGCAGTACTTC.

The chain recombines TRBV11-3 with TRBJ2-3, with D possibly matching TRBD2 (5 bases). V was pared by 4 bases and J by 0 bases, with 8 bases between. CDR1 is SGHNT, CDR2 YENEEA, per germline. This CDR3 region has 14 residues. The DNA of the CDR3 is TGTGCCAGCAGCTCAACTAGGAGCACAGATACGCAGTATTTT. As protein: CASSSTRSTDTQYF.

This rearrangement joins TRBV27 to TRBJ2-1, with 11 bases identical to TRBD1. Germline CDR1 is MNHEY and CDR2 is SMNVEV (reference sequence). The CDR3 consists of 15 residues. The J segment lost 5 bases and the V segment lost 5 bases, leaving 5 bases of the junction unmatched. This chain's CDR3 is CASSLGTGGNNEQFF. The CDR3 DNA follows: TGTGCCAGCAGTCTAGGGACAGGGGGAAACAATGAGCAGTTCTTC.

This clonotype was picked up a small number of times. This chain joins TRBV29-1 and TRBJ2-7; D tentatively reads TRBD1 or TRBD2 (6 bases each). CDR3 size: 14 residues. Germline CDR1 reads SQVTM; CDR2 reads ANQGSEA. Trimming left V 6 bases short and J 3 bases short, with 18 bases between. CDR3 residues: CSVRTGKGGYEQYF. The CDR3 bases are TGCAGCGTCCGAACAGGGAAGGGGGGCTACGAGCAGTACTTC.

This chain joins TRBV20-1 and TRBJ2-3; TRBD1 or TRBD2 may be the D gene (5 bases each). Trimming pared 6 bases from V and 1 base from J, leaving 14 bases between. Germline V lookup: CDR1 DFQATT, CDR2 SNEGSKA (reference sequence). The CDR3 is 14 amino acids. The CDR3 DNA follows: TGCAGTGCGGGGGTTTATGAGGGCACAGATACGCAGTATTTT. As protein: CSAGVYEGTDTQYF.

J is TRBJ2-2 and V is TRBV6-1; D unresolved. Germline V CDR1 and CDR2: MNHNS, SASEGT. V was trimmed by 6 bases and J by 6 bases, leaving 23 bases between them. The CDR3 has 17 amino acids. The CDR3 region is CASSPKGGVRIAGELFF. CDR3 DNA sequence: TGTGCCAGCAGCCCAAAGGGTGGAGTTAGAATAGCCGGGGAGCTGTTTTTT.

This clonotype was detected ten times or more. The chain links TRBV12-3 or TRBV12-4 to TRBJ2-1, with 14 nucleotides matching TRBD2. The CDR3 sequence is 16 residues long. Unmatched junction bases numbered 4, after V lost 5 bases and J lost 4 bases. CDR3 amino acids: CASSPRLAGGYNEQFF. The CDR3 DNA sequence: TGTGCCAGCAGTCCACGACTAGCGGGGGGGTACAATGAGCAGTTCTTC.

The table lists this clonotype with a few counts. This sequence joins TRBV19 and TRBJ1-2; D unresolved. There are 15 residues in the CDR3. From germline, CDR1 is LNHDA and CDR2 SQIVND (reference sequence). V shed 3 bases and J shed 4 bases, with 15 bases lying between them. DNA of the CDR3: TGTGCCAGTAGTATGTCTAGATATACCGTCTATGGCTACACCTTC. Translating gives CASSMSRYTVYGYTF.

This clonotype has a single count. The chain joins TRBV15 to TRBJ2-4; a weak D match, TRBD2 (7 bases). This CDR3 comprises 15 residues. With 0 bases removed from V and 7 bases from J, the gap between germline ends came to 13 bases. Germline CDR1 LNHNV, CDR2 YYDKDF (reference sequence). The CDR3 region is CATSRDAGEGNIQYF. CDR3 DNA: TGTGCCACCAGCAGAGATGCAGGGGAGGGGAACATTCAGTACTTC.

The rearrangement links TRBV20-1 to TRBJ2-5; D is uncertain. This CDR3 is 14 amino acids long. The germline gives CDR1 DFQATT, CDR2 SNEGSKA (reference sequence). Trimming took off 0 bases at V and 5 bases at J, with 13 bases between the two ends. The CDR3 sequence: CSARDLVGMETQYF. In DNA form, the CDR3 reads TGCAGTGCTAGAGATCTTGTCGGAATGGAGACCCAGTACTTC.

The gene calls are TRBV7-9 and TRBJ2-1; 16 bases match TRBD2. V dropped 5 bases and J dropped 6; count of bases not matched to a gene: 7. In germline, CDR1 is SEHNR, CDR2 FQNEAQ (reference sequence). The CDR3 is 17 residues long. CDR3 nucleotides: TGTGCCAGCAGCCTCGGGACTAGCGGGGGGGCCCCCAATGAGCAGTTCTTC. This translates into CASSLGTSGGAPNEQFF.

V usage is TRBV5-1 and J usage is TRBJ2-1; 8 bases align to TRBD2. J gave up 3 bases and V 4 bases, and 9 bases lay outside the gene matches. The length of the CDR3 is 16 residues. Germline V gives CDR1 SGHRS, CDR2 YFSETQ. CDR3 amino acids: CASSASGGALYNEQFF. CDR3 in DNA: TGCGCCAGCAGCGCCTCCGGGGGGGCACTCTACAATGAGCAGTTCTTC.

This clonotype was counted between two and nine times. The CDR3 is CASSYQTGFVPEQFF. CDR3 in DNA: TGTGCCAGCAGCTATCAGACAGGGTTTGTTCCTGAGCAGTTCTTC. V gene TRBV11-2 combines with J gene TRBJ2-1, with 7 bases that match TRBD1. The CDR3 covers 15 residues. After removal of 4 bases from V and 9 bases from J, the junction contained 12 bases not matched to a gene. Germline-derived CDR1 and CDR2 are SGHAT and FQNNGV.